This T cell receptor (beta chain) was captured by sequencing in a study of T and B cells in COVID-19 patients. The wider study: Peripheral blood came from COVID-19 patients with active infection or after recovery.

TRB rearrangements were amplified by multiplex PCR with BIOMED2 TRB-A/B primers. TCRdb re-derived calls from the multiplex PCR reads in MiXCR, one entry per CDR3 protein. The sample carries about 13,000 distinct CDR3 sequences, roughly 25% recorded once. The CDR3 spans 14 residues. CDR1 SGHRS and CDR2 YFSETQ come from the germline V gene. V trimming: 5 bases; J trimming: 5 bases; junction bases outside the gene matches: 5. Each TRB amplification used about 250-550 ng of genomic DNA from blood. The sequenced sample consisted of blood. The sequence was obtained from a human donor who had recovered from COVID-19. This rearrangement joins TRBV5-1 to TRBJ2-2; 8 bases are a match to TRBD2. The CDR3 sequence is CASRSGSETGELFF. In DNA, the CDR3 is TGCGCCAGCAGAAGCGGGAGCGAAACCGGGGAGCTGTTTTTT.